Below, one T cell receptor beta chain is given with its context. This sample is drawn from a study of cytomegalovirus exposure and HLA in healthy donors. Trimming shortened V by 1 base and J by 3 bases, and 11 bases separated the two germline ends. This CDR3 spans 14 amino acids. From germline, CDR1 is SGHRS and CDR2 YFSETQ. Repertoires were generated with immunoSEQ multiplex PCR, while TCRdb's copy carries only in-frame clones and drops some. Here the sample spans 260,000 or so clones, 85% to 90% being singletons. The chain couples TRBV5-1 to TRBJ2-7, with D possibly matching TRBD2 (6 bases). Sequencing was carried out using PBMCs. The sequence was obtained from a woman younger than 35 in good health and CMV-seronegative. CDR3 bases: TGCGCCAGCAGCTTGTTGGTGGGGGGCTACGAGCAGTACTTC. It translates to CASSLLVGGYEQYF.